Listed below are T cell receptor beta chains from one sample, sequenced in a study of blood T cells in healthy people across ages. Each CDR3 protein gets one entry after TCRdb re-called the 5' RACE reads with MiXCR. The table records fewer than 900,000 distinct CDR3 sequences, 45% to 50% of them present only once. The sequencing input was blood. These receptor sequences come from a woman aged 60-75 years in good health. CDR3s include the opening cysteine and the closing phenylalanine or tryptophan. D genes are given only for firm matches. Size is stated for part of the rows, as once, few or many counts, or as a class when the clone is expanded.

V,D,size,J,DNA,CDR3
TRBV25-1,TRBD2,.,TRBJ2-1,TGTGCCAGCAGTGGTAGCGGGACCCTCGCGTCCAATGAGCAGTTCTTC,CASSGSGTLASNEQFF
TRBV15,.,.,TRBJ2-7,TGTGCCACCAGCAGCGGGGGTATCGACGAGCAGTACTTC,CATSSGGIDEQYF
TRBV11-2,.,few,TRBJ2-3,TGTGCCAGCAGTCGAGACAGGCCGGACACAGATACGCAGTATTTT,CASSRDRPDTDTQYF
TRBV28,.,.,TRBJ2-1,TGTGCCAGCAGCGGTACGTCAATTCAGCAGTTCTTC,CASSGTSIQQFF
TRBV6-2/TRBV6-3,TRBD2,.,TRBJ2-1,TGTGCCAGCAACCGAGCGGGGAGGTCTTACAATGAGCAGTTCTTC,CASNRAGRSYNEQFF
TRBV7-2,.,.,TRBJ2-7,TGTGCCAGCAGCTTAGCCCTCTCCGCCTCCTACGAGCAGTACTTC,CASSLALSASYEQYF
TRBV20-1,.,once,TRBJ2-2,TGCAGTGCTAGAGATAGGTTAGCCCCTGAAAAGGTTCCCGGGGAGCCGTTTTTT,CSARDRLAPEKVPGEPFF
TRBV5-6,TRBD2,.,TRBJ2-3,TGTGCCAGCAGCTTGTATCAAGCGGGAGGAAATACGCAGTATTTT,CASSLYQAGGNTQYF
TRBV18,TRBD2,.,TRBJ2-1,TGTGCCAGCTCACCCGGGACTAGCGGGAGTCTCAATGAGCAGTTCTTC,CASSPGTSGSLNEQFF
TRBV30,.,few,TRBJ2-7,TGTGCCTGGAGCGCCGGGCGGACCTACGAGCAGTACTTC,CAWSAGRTYEQYF
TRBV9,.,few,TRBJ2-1,TGTGCCAGCAGCGTACGCGGGCAAAACTACAATGAGCAGTTCTTC,CASSVRGQNYNEQFF
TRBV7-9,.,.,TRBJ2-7,TGTGCCAGCAGCTCCTCAGGGTTCCACGAGCAGTACTTC,CASSSSGFHEQYF
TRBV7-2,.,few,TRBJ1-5,TGTGCCAGCAGCTTTTACGCGGCCAGCAATCAGCCCCAGCATTTT,CASSFYAASNQPQHF
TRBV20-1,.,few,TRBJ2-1,TGCAGTGCTACAAGTATTAACAGGGGAGGGGTTTACAATGAGCAGTTCTTC,CSATSINRGGVYNEQFF
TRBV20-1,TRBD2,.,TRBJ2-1,TGCAGTGCTAGAGATTCCAGCGGGAGGTCCTACAATGAGCAGTTCTTC,CSARDSSGRSYNEQFF
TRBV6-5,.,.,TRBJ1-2,TGTGCCAGCAGTTACTCAGACAGATTAGACTATGGCTACACCTTC,CASSYSDRLDYGYTF
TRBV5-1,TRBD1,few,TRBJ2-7,TGCGCCAGCAGCTTCGATCAGGGGGCCGCCGAGCAGTACTTC,CASSFDQGAAEQYF
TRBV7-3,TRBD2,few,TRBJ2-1,TGTGCCAGCAGCCAAACGCCAACCGGGACTAGCACTCGTGAGCAGTTCTTC,CASSQTPTGTSTREQFF
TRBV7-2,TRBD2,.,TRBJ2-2,TGTGCCAGCAGCTTAGTCAGCGGGAGGGGTACCGGGGAGCTGTTTTTT,CASSLVSGRGTGELFF
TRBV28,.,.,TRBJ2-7,TGTGCCAGCAGTTTGCAGGCGTCCGGGGGCGAGCAGTACTTC,CASSLQASGGEQYF
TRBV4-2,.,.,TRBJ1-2,TGTGCCAGCAGCCAAGAGGAGGCGCGGGGATCGAATGGCTACACCTTC,CASSQEEARGSNGYTF
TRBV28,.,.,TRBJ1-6,TGTGCCAGCCTACAGGAGAGCTCCTATAATTCACCCCTCCACTTT,CASLQESSYNSPLHF
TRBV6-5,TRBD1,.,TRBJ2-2,TGTGCCAGCAGTTACTGGCCCCCGGGACAGGACCCGAACACCGGGGAGCTGTTTTTT,CASSYWPPGQDPNTGELFF
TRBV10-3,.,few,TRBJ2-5,TGTGCCATCAGTCAACAATTCCAGCAGTACTTC,CAISQQFQQYF
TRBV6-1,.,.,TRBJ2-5,TGTGCCAGCAGTGAGGAGTACCAAGAGACCCAGTACTTC,CASSEEYQETQYF
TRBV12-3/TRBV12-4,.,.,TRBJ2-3,TGTGCCAGCAGTCCCGCCATGACGGGGGCAGATACGCAGTATTTT,CASSPAMTGADTQYF
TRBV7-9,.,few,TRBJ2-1,TGTGCCAGCAGCCAGCAAAGCGCAGGGTACAATGAGCAGTTCTTC,CASSQQSAGYNEQFF